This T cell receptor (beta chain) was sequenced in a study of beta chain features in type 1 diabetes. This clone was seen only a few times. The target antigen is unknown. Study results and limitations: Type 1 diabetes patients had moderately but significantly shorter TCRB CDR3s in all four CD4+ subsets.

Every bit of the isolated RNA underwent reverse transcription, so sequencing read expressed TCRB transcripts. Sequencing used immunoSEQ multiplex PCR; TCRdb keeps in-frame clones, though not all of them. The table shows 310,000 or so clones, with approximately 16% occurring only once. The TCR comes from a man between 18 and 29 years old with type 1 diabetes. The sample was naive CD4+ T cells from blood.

CDR3 sequence reads: CASSYSQGTQYF. CDR3 bases: TGTGCCAGCAGTTACTCCCAGGGTACCCAGTACTTC. The chain couples TRBV6-6 to TRBJ2-5, with a tentative D call TRBD1 (5 bases). The CDR3 runs to 12 residues. CDR1 is MNHNY and CDR2 is SVGAGI in the germline V gene (reference sequence). V was pared by 0 bases and J by 8 bases, with 7 bases between.